Listed below are T cell receptor beta chains from one sample, sequenced in a study of cytomegalovirus exposure and HLA in healthy donors. Libraries were prepared by immunoSEQ multiplex PCR; TCRdb keeps only in-frame clonotypes and omits some of them. Its table records about 160,000 clones. Sequenced input: PBMCs. The receptors were sampled from a man aged 30 to 39 in good health and CMV-seronegative. CDR3s include the opening cysteine and the closing phenylalanine or tryptophan. The D gene is left open where the match is weak.

v_call	d_call	j_call	cdr3_nt	cdr3_aa
TRBV28	TRBD1	TRBJ2-7	TGTGCCAGCAGCCCGACCGGGACAGTCGACTACGAGCAGTACTTC	CASSPTGTVDYEQYF
TRBV6-1	TRBD1	TRBJ1-2	TGTGCCAGCAGTGAAAGGGGGACAGATGGCTACACCTTC	CASSERGTDGYTF
TRBV6-1	TRBD1	TRBJ1-5	TGTGCCAGCAGTGGACAGGGAGAGAATCAGCCCCAGCATTTT	CASSGQGENQPQHF
TRBV29-1	TRBD2	TRBJ2-1	TGCAGCGTTCAATTGAGGACTAGCGGATACTACAATGAGCAGTTCTTC	CSVQLRTSGYYNEQFF
TRBV4-1	NA	TRBJ1-2	TGCGCCAGCAGCCAGGACCCCGGGAGAAGAGGCGGCTACACCTTC	CASSQDPGRRGGYTF
TRBV6-1	NA	TRBJ2-5	TGTGCCAGCAGTGAGCCCGAAAACACACGGGAGTACTTC	CASSEPENTREYF
TRBV25-1	TRBD1	TRBJ1-2	TGTGCCAGCAGTGCTGGGACAGCAATCTATGGCTACACCTTC	CASSAGTAIYGYTF
TRBV18	NA	TRBJ1-5	TGTGCCAGCTCACCACAAGGGGCCCGAGATCAGCCCCAGCATTTT	CASSPQGARDQPQHF
TRBV6-5	NA	TRBJ1-3	TGTGCCAGCAGTTACTCGACCACGAGGAACACCATATATTTT	CASSYSTTRNTIYF
TRBV7-2	NA	TRBJ1-5	TGTGCCAGCAGCTTAGCGCAGCAGGGGAGCAGTCAGCCCCAGCATTTT	CASSLAQQGSSQPQHF
TRBV29-1	NA	TRBJ2-4	TGCAGCGTGACTGGAGGGTTGAACATTCAGTACTTC	CSVTGGLNIQYF
TRBV2	TRBD1	TRBJ2-7	TGTGCCAGCAGTTCTTTTTTCCTGGGACAGAGCATTTTGGCGGAGCAGTACTTC	CASSSFFLGQSILAEQYF
TRBV27	NA	TRBJ1-1	TGTGCCAGCAGTAGGGACATAATGAACACTGAAGCTTTCTTT	CASSRDIMNTEAFF
TRBV7-2	TRBD2	TRBJ2-1	TGTGCCAGCAGCTCCAGACTAGCGCAGGGGGAGCAGTTCTTC	CASSSRLAQGEQFF
TRBV19	TRBD1	TRBJ1-5	TGTGCCAGTACCAAACAGGGGGCAGGGCAGCCCCAGCATTTT	CASTKQGAGQPQHF
TRBV18	NA	TRBJ1-2	TGTGCCAGCTCACCAGCACCCGAAGCGGGCTATGGCTACACCTTC	CASSPAPEAGYGYTF
TRBV4-1	TRBD2	TRBJ2-5	TGCGCCAGCAGCCACTACCCCGGGACTAGCGGGTACGAGACCCAGTACTTC	CASSHYPGTSGYETQYF
TRBV4-2	TRBD1	TRBJ2-5	TGTGCCAGCAGCCAAGGAGTTGACAGGGGACAAGAGACCCAGTACTTC	CASSQGVDRGQETQYF
TRBV28	NA	TRBJ1-1	TGTGCCAGCAAGTTTACCGGTAAGCGGCAGCTGAACACTGAAGCTTTCTTT	CASKFTGKRQLNTEAFF
TRBV7-9	TRBD2	TRBJ2-1	TGTGCCAGCGGGACACGTCACGGCCTAGCGGGAGTATACAATGAGCAGTTCTTC	CASGTRHGLAGVYNEQFF